A selection of T cell receptor beta chains follows, all from one sample in a study of OX40 agonist ivuxolimab in advanced cancers. Clones were sequenced by immunoSEQ multiplex PCR, and TCRdb holds only the in-frame ones, with some missing. The profile shows around 80,000 clones, around 84% of them singletons. The source material was CD4+ or CD8+ T cells sorted from blood, sampled in a trial of the OX40 agonist ivuxolimab. The receptor source for this set is an adult with an advanced solid tumor such as melanoma, head and neck, liver or kidney cancer. CDR3s include the opening cysteine and the closing phenylalanine or tryptophan. Each record gives: clone size, D gene, J gene, V gene, CDR3 DNA, CDR3 protein. D genes are given only for firm matches. Some rows mark clone size as missing; the rest say once, few, many or name a class of expanded clone.

abundance: -
d_gene: TRBD1
j_gene: TRBJ2-1
v_gene: TRBV7-9
CDR3nt: TGTGCCAGCAGCTTAGTTCTTGGGACAGGGCACAATGAGCAGTTCTTC
CDR3aa: CASSLVLGTGHNEQFF

abundance: -
d_gene: -
j_gene: TRBJ2-1
v_gene: TRBV10-3
CDR3nt: TGTGCCATCAGTGATGTTGTGAGGGACTTTCACTACAATGAGCAGTTCTTC
CDR3aa: CAISDVVRDFHYNEQFF

abundance: -
d_gene: -
j_gene: TRBJ2-1
v_gene: TRBV30
CDR3nt: TGTGCCTGGAGTATCCATACCCCCGACAATGAGCAGTTCTTC
CDR3aa: CAWSIHTPDNEQFF

abundance: -
d_gene: -
j_gene: TRBJ2-7
v_gene: TRBV20-1
CDR3nt: TGCAGTGCTATTGCAGGGTACGAGCAGTACTTC
CDR3aa: CSAIAGYEQYF

abundance: -
d_gene: -
j_gene: TRBJ2-1
v_gene: TRBV18
CDR3nt: TGTGCCAGCTCATCCCAGATCCAGGGATTGAGCTCCTACAATGAGCAGTTCTTC
CDR3aa: CASSSQIQGLSSYNEQFF

abundance: -
d_gene: TRBD1
j_gene: TRBJ1-2
v_gene: TRBV19
CDR3nt: TGTGCCAGTAGGAACCTTGGACAGGGGGCCGACTATGGCTACACCTTC
CDR3aa: CASRNLGQGADYGYTF

abundance: -
d_gene: -
j_gene: TRBJ2-6
v_gene: TRBV5-1
CDR3nt: TGCGCCAGCAGCCTACCCTGGGAAAGCTCTGGGGCCAACGTCCTGACTTTC
CDR3aa: CASSLPWESSGANVLTF

abundance: -
d_gene: TRBD1
j_gene: TRBJ2-7
v_gene: TRBV6-6
CDR3nt: TGTGCCACCATAAGGGGGACAGGGGGGTCTTACGAGCAGTACTTC
CDR3aa: CATIRGTGGSYEQYF

abundance: -
d_gene: -
j_gene: TRBJ2-2
v_gene: TRBV28
CDR3nt: TGTGCCAGCACCCTGGCCCCGGACAGGGGCGGGAGGACCGGGGAGCTGTTTTTT
CDR3aa: CASTLAPDRGGRTGELFF

abundance: -
d_gene: TRBD2
j_gene: TRBJ2-5
v_gene: TRBV28
CDR3nt: TGTGCCAGCAGTTTAATGGGAGGGTCAGTCGGGGAGACCCAGTACTTC
CDR3aa: CASSLMGGSVGETQYF

abundance: -
d_gene: TRBD2
j_gene: TRBJ2-5
v_gene: TRBV9
CDR3nt: TGTGCCAGCAGCGTAGACGGCGGGAGCATTAAGACCCAGTACTTC
CDR3aa: CASSVDGGSIKTQYF

abundance: -
d_gene: -
j_gene: TRBJ2-7
v_gene: TRBV13
CDR3nt: TGTGCCAGCAGCTTAAGCCGGTCCTACGAGCAGTACTTC
CDR3aa: CASSLSRSYEQYF

abundance: -
d_gene: TRBD1
j_gene: TRBJ1-3
v_gene: TRBV19
CDR3nt: TGTGCCCGACCCGGGACAGGGTACAACACCATATATTTT
CDR3aa: CARPGTGYNTIYF

abundance: -
d_gene: TRBD1
j_gene: TRBJ1-1
v_gene: TRBV11-2
CDR3nt: TGTGCCAGCAGCTCCTTCCGGGACAGGGGGCATTGGCGGGCTTTCTTT
CDR3aa: CASSSFRDRGHWRAFF

abundance: -
d_gene: -
j_gene: TRBJ1-2
v_gene: TRBV5-6
CDR3nt: TGTGCCAGCAGCTTAAACTATGGCTACACCTTC
CDR3aa: CASSLNYGYTF

abundance: -
d_gene: TRBD1
j_gene: TRBJ2-1
v_gene: TRBV4-1
CDR3nt: TGCGCCAGCAGCCAACCAGACAGGGGAGGAGATGAGCAGTTCTTC
CDR3aa: CASSQPDRGGDEQFF

abundance: -
d_gene: -
j_gene: TRBJ2-1
v_gene: TRBV16
CDR3nt: TGTGCCAGCACAGAAACTCTGGGGGCCGACAATGAGCAGTTCTTC
CDR3aa: CASTETLGADNEQFF

abundance: -
d_gene: -
j_gene: TRBJ1-2
v_gene: TRBV6-4
CDR3nt: TGTGCCAGCAGTGACTCAGGGATCAGCTACACCTTC
CDR3aa: CASSDSGISYTF

abundance: -
d_gene: TRBD1
j_gene: TRBJ1-5
v_gene: TRBV7-9
CDR3nt: TGTGCCAGCAGCTTAGTGGGACAGGGGAAAAATCAGCCCCAGCATTTT
CDR3aa: CASSLVGQGKNQPQHF

abundance: -
d_gene: TRBD1
j_gene: TRBJ2-1
v_gene: TRBV5-1
CDR3nt: TGCGCCAGCAGCTTATCCGGGACAGGGGGTTACAATGAGCAGTTCTTC
CDR3aa: CASSLSGTGGYNEQFF

abundance: -
d_gene: -
j_gene: TRBJ1-6
v_gene: TRBV10-2
CDR3nt: TGCGCCAGCACGGGGGCCTGGCAAAATTCACCCCTCCACTTT
CDR3aa: CASTGAWQNSPLHF

abundance: -
d_gene: -
j_gene: TRBJ1-1
v_gene: TRBV28
CDR3nt: TGTGCCAGCGGGGCAGGGCGGGGCCGCGGGAACACTGAAGCTTTCTTT
CDR3aa: CASGAGRGRGNTEAFF

abundance: -
d_gene: -
j_gene: TRBJ2-3
v_gene: TRBV9
CDR3nt: TGTGCCAGCAGCGTAGAAGGGAGAGGGGCAGATACGCAGTATTTT
CDR3aa: CASSVEGRGADTQYF

abundance: once
d_gene: TRBD1
j_gene: TRBJ2-1
v_gene: TRBV28
CDR3nt: TGTGCCAGCAGTGAATCCCCGGGACAGGGCGTTTCGTTCTTC
CDR3aa: CASSESPGQGVSFF

abundance: few
d_gene: -
j_gene: TRBJ2-7
v_gene: TRBV10-3
CDR3nt: TGTGCCATCAGGAGCGGTCCAGGGGACGAGCAGTACTTC
CDR3aa: CAIRSGPGDEQYF

abundance: -
d_gene: -
j_gene: TRBJ1-2
v_gene: TRBV2
CDR3nt: TGTGCCAGCAAGTTGATAGCTAATTATGGCTACACCTTC
CDR3aa: CASKLIANYGYTF

abundance: -
d_gene: TRBD2
j_gene: TRBJ2-7
v_gene: TRBV19
CDR3nt: TGTGCCAGTAGTTTTAGCGGGAGTGGTAACTACGAGCAGTACTTC
CDR3aa: CASSFSGSGNYEQYF

abundance: -
d_gene: -
j_gene: TRBJ2-5
v_gene: TRBV7-9
CDR3nt: TGTGCCAGCGAAGCGTCCCTTACCCAGTACTTC
CDR3aa: CASEASLTQYF

abundance: few
d_gene: TRBD1
j_gene: TRBJ1-4
v_gene: TRBV2
CDR3nt: TGTGCCAGCAGTGAAGCTTGGACAGGGGAGGATGAAAAACTGTTTTTT
CDR3aa: CASSEAWTGEDEKLFF

abundance: -
d_gene: -
j_gene: TRBJ1-1
v_gene: TRBV6-5
CDR3nt: TGTGCCAGCAGTTACTCTGTGGGCGGGACTGAAGCTTTCTTT
CDR3aa: CASSYSVGGTEAFF

abundance: -
d_gene: TRBD1
j_gene: TRBJ1-5
v_gene: TRBV18
CDR3nt: TGTGCCAGCTCACCACGACAGGGCCATCAGCCCCAGCATTTT
CDR3aa: CASSPRQGHQPQHF

abundance: -
d_gene: -
j_gene: TRBJ2-5
v_gene: TRBV9
CDR3nt: TGTGCCAGCAGCGTGCAGGGGGGGAAAGAGACCCAGTACTTC
CDR3aa: CASSVQGGKETQYF

abundance: -
d_gene: TRBD2
j_gene: TRBJ2-7
v_gene: TRBV7-8
CDR3nt: TGTGCCAGCAGCTTACAGGGAGCGGGAGGGGGCTCCTACGAGCAGTACTTC
CDR3aa: CASSLQGAGGGSYEQYF

abundance: -
d_gene: TRBD1
j_gene: TRBJ1-2
v_gene: TRBV30
CDR3nt: TGTGCCTGGAGTCCGGAGGGGGCCGGTGGCTACACCTTC
CDR3aa: CAWSPEGAGGYTF

abundance: -
d_gene: -
j_gene: TRBJ1-5
v_gene: TRBV30
CDR3nt: -
CDR3aa: CAWSVPLWITGIKDQPQHF

abundance: -
d_gene: TRBD1
j_gene: TRBJ1-5
v_gene: TRBV2
CDR3nt: TGTGCCAGCAGCCGCGACAGGGGAGGGCAGCCCCAGCATTTT
CDR3aa: CASSRDRGGQPQHF

abundance: few
d_gene: TRBD1
j_gene: TRBJ2-2
v_gene: TRBV7-9
CDR3nt: TGTGCCAGCAGGGGACAGGGTGGCACCGGGGAGCTGTTTTTT
CDR3aa: CASRGQGGTGELFF

abundance: few
d_gene: TRBD2
j_gene: TRBJ2-2
v_gene: TRBV6-4
CDR3nt: TGTGCCAGCAGCCACGGGAGGGGACCCGGGGAGCTGTTTTTT
CDR3aa: CASSHGRGPGELFF

abundance: -
d_gene: TRBD1
j_gene: TRBJ2-7
v_gene: TRBV4-3
CDR3nt: TGCGCCAGCAGCCAAGATTACTCAGGGGGCGGGTACGAGCAGTACTTC
CDR3aa: CASSQDYSGGGYEQYF

abundance: -
d_gene: -
j_gene: TRBJ1-1
v_gene: TRBV29-1
CDR3nt: TGCAGCGTTTTCGGGGGCAACACTGAAGCTTTCTTT
CDR3aa: CSVFGGNTEAFF

abundance: -
d_gene: -
j_gene: TRBJ2-2
v_gene: TRBV9
CDR3nt: TGTGCCAGCAGCGTAGGGGTGATAGACAGCACCGGGGAGCTGTTTTTT
CDR3aa: CASSVGVIDSTGELFF

abundance: -
d_gene: -
j_gene: TRBJ2-7
v_gene: TRBV5-1
CDR3nt: TGCGCCAGCACGACTACGCTCTCCTACGAGCAGTACTTC
CDR3aa: CASTTTLSYEQYF

abundance: -
d_gene: -
j_gene: TRBJ2-5
v_gene: TRBV7-3
CDR3nt: TGTGCCAGCAGCTTAAACGCAGCACCTCAAGAGACCCAGTACTTC
CDR3aa: CASSLNAAPQETQYF

abundance: -
d_gene: TRBD1
j_gene: TRBJ1-3
v_gene: TRBV10-3
CDR3nt: TGTGCCATCAGTGAAACGAAGGGGGACAGCTATTTT
CDR3aa: CAISETKGDSYF

abundance: -
d_gene: TRBD1
j_gene: TRBJ2-1
v_gene: TRBV4-3
CDR3nt: TGCGCCAGCAGCCGCGATTTTCAGGGGGCGCGAACGAACAATGAGCAGTTCTTC
CDR3aa: CASSRDFQGARTNNEQFF

abundance: once
d_gene: TRBD2
j_gene: TRBJ2-3
v_gene: TRBV5-4
CDR3nt: TGTGCCAGCAGCCTCCTACTAGCGGGAGATGGGGGCACAGATACGCAGTATTTT
CDR3aa: CASSLLLAGDGGTDTQYF

abundance: -
d_gene: TRBD2
j_gene: TRBJ2-3
v_gene: TRBV4-1
CDR3nt: TGCGCCAGCAGCCGTCTAGCGGGGGGATACACAGATACGCAGTATTTT
CDR3aa: CASSRLAGGYTDTQYF

abundance: -
d_gene: -
j_gene: TRBJ2-7
v_gene: TRBV14
CDR3nt: TGTGCCAGCAGCCAAGGGTACGAGCAGTACTTC
CDR3aa: CASSQGYEQYF

abundance: -
d_gene: -
j_gene: TRBJ2-7
v_gene: TRBV29-1
CDR3nt: TGCAGCGTTGAATATGAAGGGGCCGCAACCTACGAGCAGTACTTC
CDR3aa: CSVEYEGAATYEQYF

abundance: -
d_gene: -
j_gene: TRBJ1-6
v_gene: TRBV2
CDR3nt: TGTGCCAGCAGAGGAGGGGTCGGTAATTCACCCCTCCACTTT
CDR3aa: CASRGGVGNSPLHF

abundance: -
d_gene: -
j_gene: TRBJ2-5
v_gene: TRBV27
CDR3nt: TGTGCCAGCAGTTTCGGGATTTCTCAAGAGACCCAGTACTTC
CDR3aa: CASSFGISQETQYF

abundance: -
d_gene: TRBD1
j_gene: TRBJ1-5
v_gene: TRBV5-6
CDR3nt: TGTGCCAGCAGCCAGGTAGGAGACAGGGAAGGTCAGCCCCAGCATTTT
CDR3aa: CASSQVGDREGQPQHF

abundance: few
d_gene: -
j_gene: TRBJ2-2
v_gene: TRBV11-2
CDR3nt: TGTGCCAGCAGCCATTTGGGGGGGCACACCGGGGAGCTGTTTTTT
CDR3aa: CASSHLGGHTGELFF

abundance: once
d_gene: -
j_gene: TRBJ2-1
v_gene: TRBV4-3
CDR3nt: TGCGCCAGCAGCCAAGCCATGACAACCTACAATGAGCAGTTCTTC
CDR3aa: CASSQAMTTYNEQFF

abundance: -
d_gene: -
j_gene: TRBJ1-6
v_gene: TRBV7-8
CDR3nt: TGTGCCAGCAGCTCCCCGTCTTCACCCCTCCACTTT
CDR3aa: CASSSPSSPLHF

abundance: -
d_gene: TRBD1
j_gene: TRBJ1-1
v_gene: TRBV28
CDR3nt: TGTGCCAGCAGTAGGGGACAGGGGACCATTACTGAAGCTTTCTTT
CDR3aa: CASSRGQGTITEAFF

abundance: -
d_gene: TRBD1
j_gene: TRBJ1-2
v_gene: TRBV7-9
CDR3nt: TGTGCCAGCAGCTCGCCGGGACAGGGGGTTTATGGCTACACCTTC
CDR3aa: CASSSPGQGVYGYTF

abundance: -
d_gene: TRBD1
j_gene: TRBJ1-1
v_gene: TRBV28
CDR3nt: TGTGCCAGCAGTTCACACTCGTACAGGGGCACTGAAGCTTTCTTT
CDR3aa: CASSSHSYRGTEAFF

abundance: -
d_gene: -
j_gene: TRBJ1-2
v_gene: TRBV19
CDR3nt: TGTGCCAGTAGTATTATAGGGGGCTATGGCTACACCTTC
CDR3aa: CASSIIGGYGYTF